This T cell receptor beta chain was found in a study of T cells in Graves' hyperthyroidism and ophthalmopathy. V was trimmed by 2 bases and J by 2 bases, leaving 16 bases between them. The CDR3 is made up of 18 amino acids. Germline V gene data show CDR1 as MDHEN and CDR2 as SYDVKM. Template material for amplifying TCR beta CDR3 regions consisted of RNA transcripts. TCR CDR3 underwent first-round RT-PCR with the HTBI primer set. MiXCR, run by TCRdb on the multiplex PCR reads, gives a single entry per CDR3 protein. The sample yields around 520,000 distinct CDR3 sequences, less than 25% seen once. Patients showing uncontrolled infection, other autoimmune disease, pregnancy or lactation were ineligible. On the basis of clinical symptoms, serum thyroxine and TRAb, thyroid ultrasound and orbital computed tomography, diagnoses were made. Fresh peripheral blood, around 10 ml, yielded the PBMCs.

This rearrangement joins TRBV28 to TRBJ2-6; D call uncertain. The sequence derives from a woman aged 25 to 45 with Graves' ophthalmopathy. Sequences were obtained from blood. CDR3 bases: TGTGCCAGCAGTTTAGTCAAAGTCCGCTTGACTGGGGCCAACGTCCTGACTTTC. Amino acids: CASSLVKVRLTGANVLTF. Looking up the rest from reference TRBV28 and TRBJ2-6 gives the full variable domain: DVKVTQSSRYLVKRTGEKVFLECVQDMDHENMFWYRQDPGLGLRLIYFSYDVKMKEKGDIPEGYSVSREKKERFSLILESASTNQTSMYLCASSLVKVRLTGANVLTFGAGSRLTVL.